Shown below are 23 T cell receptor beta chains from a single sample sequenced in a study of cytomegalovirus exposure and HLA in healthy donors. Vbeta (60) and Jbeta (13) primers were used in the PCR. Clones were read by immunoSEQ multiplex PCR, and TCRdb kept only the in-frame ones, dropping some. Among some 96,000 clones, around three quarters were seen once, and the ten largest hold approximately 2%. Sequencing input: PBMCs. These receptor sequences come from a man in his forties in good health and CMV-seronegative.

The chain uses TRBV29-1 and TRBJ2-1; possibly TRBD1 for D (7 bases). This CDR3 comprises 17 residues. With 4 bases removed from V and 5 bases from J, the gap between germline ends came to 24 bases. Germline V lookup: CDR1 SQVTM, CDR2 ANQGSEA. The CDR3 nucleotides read TGCAGCGTTGGGAAAGTTGGAGGGACAGAAATCAACAATGAGCAGTTCTTC. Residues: CSVGKVGGTEINNEQFF.

Here the CDR3 reads CAFQAGGTYEQYF. The CDR3 DNA sequence: TGTGCCTTTCAAGCGGGAGGGACATACGAGCAGTACTTC. V gene TRBV30 combines with J gene TRBJ2-5, with 10 nucleotides matching TRBD2. The better agreement between TRBJ2-7 and the DNA end casts doubt on the J call. The CDR3 totals 13 residues. Per the germline V gene, CDR1 is GTSNPN and CDR2 is SVGIG (reference sequence).

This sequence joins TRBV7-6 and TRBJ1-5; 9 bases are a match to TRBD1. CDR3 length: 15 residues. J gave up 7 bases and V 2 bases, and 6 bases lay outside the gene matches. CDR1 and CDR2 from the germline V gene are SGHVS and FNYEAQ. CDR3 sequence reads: CASSLTGGFRQPQHF. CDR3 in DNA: TGTGCCAGCAGCTTAACAGGGGGCTTTAGACAGCCCCAGCATTTT.

The CDR3 DNA reads as TGTGCCAGCAGCGCTAGCCACAATGAGCAGTTCTTC. Protein: CASSASHNEQFF. The rearrangement joins TRBV11-3 to TRBJ2-1; D is possibly TRBD2 (5 bases). There are 12 residues in the CDR3. Trimming cost V 5 bases and J 5 bases, with 7 bases left between them. Germline assignment: CDR1 SGHNT and CDR2 YENEEA.

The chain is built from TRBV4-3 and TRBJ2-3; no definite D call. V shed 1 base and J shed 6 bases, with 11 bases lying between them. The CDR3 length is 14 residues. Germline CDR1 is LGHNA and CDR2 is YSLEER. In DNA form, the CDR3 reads TGCGCCAGCAGCCAAGTTAGTCGTTTTGATACGCAGTATTTT. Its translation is CASSQVSRFDTQYF.

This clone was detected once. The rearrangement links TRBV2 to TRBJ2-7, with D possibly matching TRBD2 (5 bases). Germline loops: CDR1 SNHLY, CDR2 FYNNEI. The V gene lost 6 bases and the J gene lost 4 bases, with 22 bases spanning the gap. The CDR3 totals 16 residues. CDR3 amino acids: CASRARADHVSYEQYF. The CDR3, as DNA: TGTGCCAGCAGGGCCAGAGCGGACCACGTTTCGTACGAGCAGTACTTC.

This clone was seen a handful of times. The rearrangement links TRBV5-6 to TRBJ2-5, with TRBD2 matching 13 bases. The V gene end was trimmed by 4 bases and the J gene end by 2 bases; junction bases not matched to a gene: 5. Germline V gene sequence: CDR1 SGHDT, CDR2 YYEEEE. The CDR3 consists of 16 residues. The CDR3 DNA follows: TGTGCCAGCAGCATAGGACTAGCGGGGGTGCAAGAGACCCAGTACTTC. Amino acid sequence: CASSIGLAGVQETQYF.

CDR3 amino acids: CSVYGIIRTSEQFF. CDR3 coding DNA: TGCAGCGTATACGGGATTATACGTACCAGTGAGCAGTTCTTC. V is TRBV29-1 and J is TRBJ2-1; the D gene is possibly TRBD2 (5 bases). The V end was cut by 6 bases, the J end by 9 bases, with 21 bases between. The CDR3 covers 14 residues. CDR1 is SQVTM and CDR2 is ANQGSEA in the germline V gene.

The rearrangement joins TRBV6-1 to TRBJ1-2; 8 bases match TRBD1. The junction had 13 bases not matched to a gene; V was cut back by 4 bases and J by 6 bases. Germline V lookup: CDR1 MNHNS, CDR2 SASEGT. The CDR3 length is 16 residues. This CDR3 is CASSVYPQDRVDGYTF. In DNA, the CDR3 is TGTGCCAGCAGTGTATACCCACAGGACAGGGTCGATGGCTACACCTTC.

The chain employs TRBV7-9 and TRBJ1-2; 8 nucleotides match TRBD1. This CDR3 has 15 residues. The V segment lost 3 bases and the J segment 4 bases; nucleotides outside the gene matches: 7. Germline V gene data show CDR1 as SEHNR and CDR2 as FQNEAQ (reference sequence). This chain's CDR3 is CASSFFRGRGYGYTF. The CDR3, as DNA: TGTGCCAGCAGCTTTTTCAGGGGGCGCGGCTATGGCTACACCTTC.

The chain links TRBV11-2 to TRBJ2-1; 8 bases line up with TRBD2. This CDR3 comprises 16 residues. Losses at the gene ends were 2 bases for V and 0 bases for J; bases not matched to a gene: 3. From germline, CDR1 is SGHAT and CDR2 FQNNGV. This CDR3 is CASSLSSGSSYNEQFF. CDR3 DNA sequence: TGTGCCAGCAGCTTATCCAGCGGGAGCTCCTACAATGAGCAGTTCTTC.

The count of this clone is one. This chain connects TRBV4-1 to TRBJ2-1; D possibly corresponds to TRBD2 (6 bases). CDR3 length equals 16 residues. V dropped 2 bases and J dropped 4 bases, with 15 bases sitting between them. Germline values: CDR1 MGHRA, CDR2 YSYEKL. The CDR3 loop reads CASSQPSAGEYNEQFF. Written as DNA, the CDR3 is TGCGCCAGCAGCCAACCCTCAGCGGGTGAATACAATGAGCAGTTCTTC.

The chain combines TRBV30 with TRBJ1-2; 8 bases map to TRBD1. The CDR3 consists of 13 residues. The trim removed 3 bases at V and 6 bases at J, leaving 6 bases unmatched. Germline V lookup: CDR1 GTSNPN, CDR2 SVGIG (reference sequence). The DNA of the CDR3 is TGTGCCTGGAGCGTAGGACAGGGTGATGGCTACACCTTC. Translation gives CAWSVGQGDGYTF.

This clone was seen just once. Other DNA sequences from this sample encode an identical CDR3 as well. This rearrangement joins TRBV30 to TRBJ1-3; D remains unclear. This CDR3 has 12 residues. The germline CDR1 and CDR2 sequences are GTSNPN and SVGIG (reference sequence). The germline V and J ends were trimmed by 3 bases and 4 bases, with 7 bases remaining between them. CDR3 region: CAWSLAGNTIYF. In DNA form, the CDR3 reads TGTGCCTGGAGCCTAGCCGGAAACACCATATATTTT.

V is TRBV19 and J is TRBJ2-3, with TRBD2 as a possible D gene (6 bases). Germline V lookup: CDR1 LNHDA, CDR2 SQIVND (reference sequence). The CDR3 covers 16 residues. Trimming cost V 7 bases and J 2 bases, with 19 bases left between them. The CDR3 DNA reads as TGTGCCAGTACCGCCGGGACTCCCTCCTCCACAGATACGCAGTATTTT. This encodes CASTAGTPSSTDTQYF.

Here the CDR3 reads CASSHDTVRETQYF. As DNA, the CDR3 is TGCGCCAGCAGCCATGATACGGTTAGAGAGACCCAGTACTTC. The chain employs TRBV4-1 and TRBJ2-5; D is ambiguous. The CDR3 is 14 residues long. The V gene lost 3 bases and the J gene lost 4 bases, with 12 bases spanning the gap. Germline lookup yields CDR1 MGHRA and CDR2 YSYEKL.

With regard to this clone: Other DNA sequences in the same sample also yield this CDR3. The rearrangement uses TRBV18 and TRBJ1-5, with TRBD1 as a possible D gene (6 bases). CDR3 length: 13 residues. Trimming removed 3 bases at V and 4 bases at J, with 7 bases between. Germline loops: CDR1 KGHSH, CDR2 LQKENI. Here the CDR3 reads CASSPTGNQPQHF. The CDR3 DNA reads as TGTGCCAGCTCACCGACAGGTAATCAGCCCCAGCATTTT.

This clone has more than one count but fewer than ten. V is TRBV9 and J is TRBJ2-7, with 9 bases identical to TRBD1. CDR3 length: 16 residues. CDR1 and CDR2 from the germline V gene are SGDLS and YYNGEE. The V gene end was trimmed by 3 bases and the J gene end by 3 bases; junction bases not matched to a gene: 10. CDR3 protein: CASSASPGTGFYEQYF. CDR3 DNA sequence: TGTGCCAGCAGCGCCTCCCCCGGGACAGGGTTCTACGAGCAGTACTTC.

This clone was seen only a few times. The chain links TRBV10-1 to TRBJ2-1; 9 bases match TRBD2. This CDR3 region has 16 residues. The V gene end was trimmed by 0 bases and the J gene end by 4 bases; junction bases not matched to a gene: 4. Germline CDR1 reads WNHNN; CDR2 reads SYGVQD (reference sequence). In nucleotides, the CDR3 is TGCGCCAGCAGTGAGTCCGCCACTAGCGGGTACAATGAGCAGTTCTTC. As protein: CASSESATSGYNEQFF.

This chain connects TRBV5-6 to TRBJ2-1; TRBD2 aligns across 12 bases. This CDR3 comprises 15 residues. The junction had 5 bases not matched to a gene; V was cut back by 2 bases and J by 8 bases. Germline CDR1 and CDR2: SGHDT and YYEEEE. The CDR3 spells CASSFRTSGVDEQFF. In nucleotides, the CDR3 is TGTGCCAGCAGCTTCAGGACTAGCGGGGTGGATGAGCAGTTCTTC.

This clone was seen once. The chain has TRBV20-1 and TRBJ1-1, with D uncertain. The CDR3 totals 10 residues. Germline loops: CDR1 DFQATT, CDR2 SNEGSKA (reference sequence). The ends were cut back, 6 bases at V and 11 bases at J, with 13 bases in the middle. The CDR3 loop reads CSAPKGVAFF. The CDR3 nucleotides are TGCAGTGCCCCAAAGGGAGTTGCTTTCTTT.

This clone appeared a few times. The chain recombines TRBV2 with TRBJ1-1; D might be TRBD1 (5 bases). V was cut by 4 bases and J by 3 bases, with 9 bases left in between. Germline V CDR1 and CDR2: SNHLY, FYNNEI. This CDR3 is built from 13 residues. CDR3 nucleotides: TGTGCCAGCAGTGTCGACAGTCACACTGAAGCTTTCTTT. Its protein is CASSVDSHTEAFF. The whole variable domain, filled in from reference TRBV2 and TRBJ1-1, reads EPEVTQTPSHQVTQMGQEVILRCVPISNHLYFYWYRQILGQKVEFLVSFYNNEISEKSEIFDDQFSVERPDGSNFTLKIRSTKLEDSAMYFCASSVDSHTEAFFGQGTRLTVV.

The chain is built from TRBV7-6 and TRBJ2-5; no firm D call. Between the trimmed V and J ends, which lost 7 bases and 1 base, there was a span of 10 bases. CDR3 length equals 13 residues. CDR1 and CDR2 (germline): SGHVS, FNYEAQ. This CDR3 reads CASMAVSQETQYF. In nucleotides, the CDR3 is TGTGCCAGCATGGCGGTGAGCCAAGAGACCCAGTACTTC.